This passage covers 21 T cell receptor beta chains from one sample sequenced in a study of early stage breast cancer tumors. Profiled with immunoSEQ multiplex PCR; TCRdb holds only in-frame clones, not every one. The sample consists of 65,000 to 75,000 clones, 80% of them appearing once. The sample taken for sequencing was blood. These receptors were taken from a person aged 35-50 years with breast cancer.

The rearrangement uses TRBV6-5 and TRBJ1-4, with unresolved D. This CDR3 has 13 residues. V lost 2 bases and J lost 5, with 6 bases in between. Germline assignment: CDR1 MNHEY and CDR2 SVGAGI. CDR3 nucleotides: TGTGCCAGCAGTTACGTGGTCAATGAAAAACTGTTTTTT. Its protein is CASSYVVNEKLFF.

The J gene is TRBJ2-3, the V gene TRBV15; D gene unclear. CDR1 and CDR2 (germline): LNHNV, YYDKDF (reference sequence). The CDR3 totals 13 residues. V was clipped by 4 bases and J by 3 bases, with 8 bases between them. CDR3 in DNA: TGTGCCACCAGCATCTCTTTAACAGATACGCAGTATTTT. The encoded protein is CATSISLTDTQYF.

V gene TRBV15 combines with J gene TRBJ2-7, with 8 positions matching TRBD2. The CDR3 length is 16 residues. Trimming removed 3 bases from V and 3 bases from J; junction bases left unmatched: 10. CDR1 LNHNV and CDR2 YYDKDF come from the germline V gene (reference sequence). The CDR3 spells CATSSAGGDSYYEQYF. In DNA form, the CDR3 reads TGTGCCACCAGCAGCGCGGGGGGCGACAGTTACTACGAGCAGTACTTC.

J is TRBJ1-1 and V is TRBV15, with unresolved D. Per germline, CDR1 LNHNV and CDR2 YYDKDF (reference sequence). V was shortened by 3 bases and J by 8 bases, with 10 bases between the two germline ends. The CDR3 length is 12 residues. The CDR3 DNA reads as TGTGCCACCAGCAGGATGACCGACGAAGCTTTCTTT. Its translation: CATSRMTDEAFF.

This clone has just one count. The chain is built from TRBV15 and TRBJ2-5; 8 bases line up with TRBD1. Germline V gene data show CDR1 as LNHNV and CDR2 as YYDKDF (reference sequence). The CDR3 runs 15 residues. V lost 3 bases, J lost 5 bases, and 8 bases stayed unmatched. The CDR3 here is CATSSQTGVPETQYF. The CDR3 DNA is TGTGCCACCAGCAGTCAGACAGGGGTGCCGGAGACCCAGTACTTC.

The gene calls are TRBV30 and TRBJ2-1; D might be TRBD1 (5 bases). Germline CDR1 and CDR2: GTSNPN and SVGIG (reference sequence). The length of the CDR3 is 14 residues. V was pared by 3 bases and J by 1 base, with 10 bases between. The DNA for the CDR3 is TGTGCCTGGAGAGGTCAGGGTTCCTACAATGAGCAGTTCTTC. This translates into CAWRGQGSYNEQFF. Variable domain in full (rest from reference TRBV30 and TRBJ2-1): SQTIHQWPATLVQPVGSPLSLECTVEGTSNPNLYWYRQAAGRGLQLLFYSVGIGQISSEVPQNLSASRPQDRQFILSSKKLLLSDSGFYLCAWRGQGSYNEQFFGPGTRLTVL.

The CDR3 loop is CASSISREHPDTQYF. CDR3 DNA sequence: TGTGCCAGTAGTATATCGCGGGAGCACCCAGATACGCAGTATTTT. The chain combines TRBV19 with TRBJ2-3; 7 bases line up with TRBD2. The CDR3 runs to 15 residues. V lost 2 bases to trimming and J lost 4 bases; unmatched junction nucleotides: 6. Per germline, CDR1 LNHDA and CDR2 SQIVND (reference sequence).

This rearrangement joins TRBV30 to TRBJ1-6, with D perhaps TRBD1 (5 bases). The CDR3 is 13 amino acids. The V and J ends lost 4 bases and 7 bases respectively, with 11 bases between them. Germline CDR1 GTSNPN, CDR2 SVGIG (reference sequence). CDR3 DNA sequence: TGTGCCTGGAATGACAGTCCCAATTCACCCCTCCACTTT. Translated, it gives CAWNDSPNSPLHF.

This sequence joins TRBV19 and TRBJ1-5, with 10 bases lining up with TRBD1. Germline assignment: CDR1 LNHDA and CDR2 SQIVND (reference sequence). The CDR3 extends over 15 amino acids. Trimming at V came to 6 bases and at J to 7 bases, leaving 9 bases not matched to a gene. The CDR3 bases are TGTGCCAGTAGATTAGGGACAGGGGAAAGCCAGCCCCAGCATTTT. It codes for CASRLGTGESQPQHF. The variable domain in full, with the rest retrieved from reference TRBV19 and TRBJ1-5, is DGGITQSPKYLFRKEGQNVTLSCEQNLNHDAMYWYRQDPGQGLRLIYYSQIVNDFQKGDIAEGYSVSREKKESFPLTVTSAQKNPTAFYLCASRLGTGESQPQHFGDGTRLSIL.

The chain is built from TRBV30 and TRBJ1-5; D possibly corresponds to TRBD1 (6 bases). Germline assignment: CDR1 GTSNPN and CDR2 SVGIG (reference sequence). Trimming stripped 5 bases from V and 1 base from J, with 12 bases between. The CDR3 runs 14 residues. CDR3 amino acids: CAWGTGLSNQPQHF. The DNA of the CDR3 is TGTGCCTGGGGTACAGGGTTGAGCAATCAGCCCCAGCATTTT.

The rearrangement joins TRBV7-2 to TRBJ1-2; D unclear. CDR3 length equals 13 residues. CDR1 is SGHTA, CDR2 FQGNSA, per germline. Trimming removed 1 base at V and 4 bases at J, with 7 bases between. CDR3 sequence: CASSLDRIYGYTF. CDR3 nucleotide sequence: TGTGCCAGCAGCTTAGACAGAATCTATGGCTACACCTTC.

This clone showed up just a few times. The chain joins TRBV27 to TRBJ2-7, with 8 bases fitting TRBD1. Germline CDR1 MNHEY, CDR2 SMNVEV (reference sequence). The CDR3 length is 13 residues. V shed 4 bases, J shed 2 bases, and the junction held 1 base outside the gene matches. This CDR3 is CASSSDRAYEQYF. In DNA, the CDR3 is TGTGCCAGCAGTTCGGACAGGGCCTACGAGCAGTACTTC.

The rearrangement joins TRBV9 to TRBJ2-2, with D maybe TRBD2 (6 bases). Trimming took off 4 bases at V and 6 bases at J, with 16 bases between the two ends. This CDR3 contains 15 residues. Germline lookup yields CDR1 SGDLS and CDR2 YYNGEE. CDR3 coding DNA: TGTGCCAGCAGCTCAGGAGGGCTAAACGCCGGGGAGCTGTTTTTT. This encodes CASSSGGLNAGELFF.

In this sample, this clone turned up once. V is TRBV19 and J is TRBJ1-1; D gene ambiguous. V was shortened by 5 bases and J by 8 bases, with 9 bases between the two germline ends. CDR1 LNHDA and CDR2 SQIVND come from the germline V gene (reference sequence). CDR3 length: 11 residues. The CDR3 DNA reads as TGTGCCAGTAGTCTTCAACGGGAAGCTTTCTTT. This sequence encodes CASSLQREAFF.

This clone was picked up a small number of times. DNA for the CDR3: TGTGCCAGCAGCCTGACTAGCGGAGGTCAAGAGACCCAGTACTTC. This translates into CASSLTSGGQETQYF. The genes are TRBV28 and TRBJ2-5, with TRBD2 matching over 9 bases. Germline CDR1 is MDHEN and CDR2 is SYDVKM. J lost 2 bases, V lost 6 bases, and 7 bases had no gene match. This CDR3 is built from 15 residues.

CDR3 protein: CASSVSGTSGVNEQFF. The CDR3 DNA sequence: TGCGCCAGCAGCGTCTCCGGGACTAGCGGGGTTAATGAGCAGTTCTTC. This chain connects TRBV5-1 to TRBJ2-1; TRBD2 agrees at 13 bases. V lost 4 bases to trimming and J lost 7 bases; unmatched junction nucleotides: 8. CDR1 is SGHRS and CDR2 is YFSETQ in the germline V gene. This CDR3 has 16 residues.

This clone was detected a few times. V and J are TRBV7-8 and TRBJ2-2, with a tentative D call TRBD2 (5 bases). Between the trimmed V and J ends, which lost 2 bases and 1 base, there was a span of 11 bases. Germline V gene lookup returns CDR1 SGHVS and CDR2 FQNEAQ. The CDR3 contains 16 residues. CDR3 loop: CASSLRVGMNTGELFF. DNA of the CDR3: TGTGCCAGCAGCTTACGGGTCGGGATGAACACCGGGGAGCTGTTTTTT.

In its sample, this clone was seen a few times. This chain joins TRBV18 and TRBJ1-1, with TRBD1 matching 8 bases. With V trimmed by 4 bases and J by 2 bases, 3 bases remained unmatched. From germline, CDR1 is KGHSH and CDR2 LQKENI. There are 14 residues in the CDR3. CDR3 protein: CASSLGQDNTEAFF. As DNA, the CDR3 is TGTGCCAGCTCACTGGGACAGGATAACACTGAAGCTTTCTTT.

The sample holds a few counts of this clone. The chain joins TRBV9 to TRBJ1-2; D is undetermined. From germline, CDR1 is SGDLS and CDR2 YYNGEE. V shed 3 bases and J shed 2 bases, with 11 bases lying between them. CDR3 length: 14 residues. CDR3 protein: CASSAMGGNYGYTF. The CDR3 nucleotides read TGTGCCAGCAGCGCGATGGGTGGGAACTATGGCTACACCTTC.

CDR3 region: CASSLGGLFQGYTF. The CDR3 coding sequence is TGTGCCAGCAGCCTAGGGGGGCTCTTCCAGGGCTACACCTTC. The rearrangement links TRBV7-9 to TRBJ1-2, with D possibly TRBD1 on 6 matching bases. CDR1 SEHNR and CDR2 FQNEAQ come from the germline V gene (reference sequence). The CDR3 sequence is 14 residues long. Trimming shortened V by 5 bases and J by 8 bases, and 18 bases separated the two germline ends.

The chain is built from TRBV19 and TRBJ2-2; no clear D. With 5 bases removed from V and 1 base from J, the gap between germline ends came to 5 bases. Germline values: CDR1 LNHDA, CDR2 SQIVND (reference sequence). The CDR3 has 13 residues. In DNA, the CDR3 is TGTGCCAGTAGTGGGCAGAACACCGGGGAGCTGTTTTTT. Translation gives CASSGQNTGELFF. Full variable domain (remainder filled in from reference TRBV19 and TRBJ2-2): DGGITQSPKYLFRKEGQNVTLSCEQNLNHDAMYWYRQDPGQGLRLIYYSQIVNDFQKGDIAEGYSVSREKKESFPLTVTSAQKNPTAFYLCASSGQNTGELFFGEGSRLTVL.